The source of this TCR beta chain is a study of cytomegalovirus exposure and HLA in healthy donors. A word on this clone: Its antigen is unidentified.

The PCR contained 60 Vbeta and 13 Jbeta primers. TCRdb's copy holds only in-frame clones and misses some; the assay was immunoSEQ multiplex PCR. The table has around 110,000 clones, over 8% seen once. The CDR3 covers 12 residues. The J segment lost 8 bases and the V segment lost 4 bases, leaving 4 bases of the junction unmatched. Germline CDR1 and CDR2: ENHRY and SYGVKD. General study findings and limits: A link between a missense DCLRE1C variant and TCR beta V- and J-gene trimming emerged from a later analysis. Several V segments, TRBV6-2 and TRBV6-3 among them, could not be told apart and were dropped. Beyond CMV serostatus, there was no information to go on about immune exposure.

The TCR originated in a man under 40 in good health and CMV-seronegative. The sample taken for sequencing was PBMCs. The V call is TRBV10-3, the J call TRBJ1-2, with 7 bases matching TRBD1. CDR3 in amino acids: CAISGQGGGYTF. CDR3 nucleotides: TGTGCCATCAGTGGACAGGGAGGAGGCTACACCTTC.